Listed here are 28 T cell receptor beta chains from one sample, sequenced in a study of graft-versus-host responses after intestinal transplantation. Sequenced by immunoSEQ multiplex PCR; TCRdb stores in-frame clones only, minus some. The data hold about 38,000 clones, with over 80% observed a single time. Specimen: PBMCs, collected 1070 days after transplant. These receptors all come from a human patient who received an intestinal transplant, so some T cells may come from the graft donor.

V is TRBV27 and J is TRBJ1-5, with D tentatively TRBD1 (6 bases). Germline CDR1 is MNHEY and CDR2 is SMNVEV (reference sequence). This CDR3 has 15 amino acids. The ends were cut back, 5 bases at V and 7 bases at J, with 18 bases in the middle. The CDR3 DNA reads as TGTGCCAGCAGTCCCACACAGGGAAGTTGGCAGCCCCAGCATTTT. Translated, it gives CASSPTQGSWQPQHF.

The chain combines TRBV7-6 with TRBJ2-1; D is ambiguous. Germline CDR1 SGHVS, CDR2 FNYEAQ. This CDR3 contains 15 residues. With 0 bases removed from V and 5 bases from J, the gap between germline ends came to 11 bases. CDR3 loop: CASSLATGRNNEQFF. CDR3 DNA sequence: TGTGCCAGCAGCTTAGCGACCGGAAGGAACAATGAGCAGTTCTTC.

V gene TRBV19 combines with J gene TRBJ2-7; 7 bases agree with TRBD1. Trimming cost V 5 bases and J 1 base; bases outside gene matches: 2. Germline CDR1 is LNHDA and CDR2 is SQIVND (reference sequence). The CDR3 spans 13 residues. The DNA for the CDR3 is TGTGCCAGTAGTTCACAGGGGTCCTACGAGCAGTACTTC. The encoded protein is CASSSQGSYEQYF.

The chain is built from TRBV28 and TRBJ1-5; 9 bases line up with TRBD1. CDR3 length: 18 amino acids. Losses at the gene ends were 8 bases for V and 0 bases for J; bases not matched to a gene: 14. The germline V gene encodes CDR1 MDHEN and CDR2 SYDVKM. In DNA, the CDR3 is TGTGCCAGCCCCTTTAGGGGGACAGGGAATTATAGCAATCAGCCCCAGCATTTT. Protein product: CASPFRGTGNYSNQPQHF.

The V call is TRBV28, the J call TRBJ2-2, with 7 bases that match TRBD1. V shed 2 bases, J shed 4 bases, and the junction held 7 bases outside the gene matches. Germline V lookup: CDR1 MDHEN, CDR2 SYDVKM. The CDR3 covers 16 residues. CDR3 in amino acids: CASSLEGGRGTGELFF. The CDR3 nucleotides are TGTGCCAGCAGTTTAGAAGGGGGCCGTGGCACCGGGGAGCTGTTTTTT.

V is TRBV6-1 and J is TRBJ2-3; the D is unclear. The CDR3 sequence is 12 residues long. V was pared by 4 bases and J by 2 bases, with 4 bases between. Per germline, CDR1 MNHNS and CDR2 SASEGT. DNA of the CDR3: TGTGCCAGCAGTGTAGTCACAGATACGCAGTATTTT. Translating gives CASSVVTDTQYF.

This clone is a singleton in its sample. The rearrangement links TRBV19 to TRBJ2-5; D not resolved. Between the trimmed V and J ends, which lost 2 bases and 2 bases, there was a span of 12 bases. This CDR3 contains 15 residues. The V gene's germline CDR1 is LNHDA and CDR2 SQIVND (reference sequence). The CDR3 sequence: CASSISAWSQETQYF. CDR3 DNA: TGTGCCAGTAGTATATCCGCGTGGAGTCAAGAGACCCAGTACTTC.

V is TRBV6-1 and J is TRBJ1-5; D remains unclear. CDR1 is MNHNS, CDR2 SASEGT, per germline. The CDR3 extends over 15 amino acids. Between the trimmed V and J ends, which lost 1 base and 3 bases, there was a span of 10 bases. CDR3 bases: TGTGCCAGCAGTGAAGGCACGGTGAACAATCAGCCCCAGCATTTT. This encodes CASSEGTVNNQPQHF.

The V call is TRBV28, the J call TRBJ2-5, with D perhaps being TRBD1 or TRBD2 (6 bases each). Germline CDR1 and CDR2: MDHEN and SYDVKM. The length of the CDR3 is 16 residues. Between the trimmed V and J ends, which lost 7 bases and 0 bases, there was a span of 18 bases. CDR3 nucleotide sequence: TGTGCCAGCACCGATAAGGGGGGCAGGTACCAAGAGACCCAGTACTTC. Protein: CASTDKGGRYQETQYF. The full variable domain, in which reference TRBV28 and TRBJ2-5 provide the parts outside the CDR3, is DVKVTQSSRYLVKRTGEKVFLECVQDMDHENMFWYRQDPGLGLRLIYFSYDVKMKEKGDIPEGYSVSREKKERFSLILESASTNQTSMYLCASTDKGGRYQETQYFGPGTRLLVL.

This clone was counted a few times. The chain is built from TRBV6-5 and TRBJ2-7; D gene ambiguous. Deletions cut 0 bases from V and 1 base from J, with 13 bases between. The V gene's germline CDR1 is MNHEY and CDR2 SVGAGI. The CDR3 has 16 residues. CDR3 in amino acids: CASSYSSGAGSYEQYF. CDR3 nucleotides: TGTGCCAGCAGTTACTCGTCTGGAGCCGGGTCCTACGAGCAGTACTTC.

This CDR3 reads CASSLRGLAGNEQFF. The CDR3 nucleotides read TGTGCCAGCAGCTTAAGGGGACTAGCTGGCAATGAGCAGTTCTTC. V gene TRBV7-3 combines with J gene TRBJ2-1; 9 bases map to TRBD2. After removal of 1 base from V and 6 bases from J, the junction contained 4 bases not matched to a gene. Looked up from germline, CDR1 is SGHTA and CDR2 is FQGTGA. This CDR3 spans 15 amino acids.

J is TRBJ2-5 and V is TRBV27; D possibly corresponds to TRBD2 (9 bases). Germline lookup yields CDR1 MNHEY and CDR2 SMNVEV (reference sequence). V shed 5 bases and J shed 5 bases, with 42 bases lying between them. The CDR3 contains 23 residues. The CDR3 spells CASSPKIRGRGISSGKVLETQYF. The CDR3 bases are TGTGCCAGCAGTCCAAAGATCAGGGGGCGCGGGATTTCTAGCGGGAAGGTTCTGGAGACCCAGTACTTC.

CDR3 DNA: TGTGCCAGCAGCCAAGTTGAGGGCTCTGAAGCTTTCTTT. It yields the protein CASSQVEGSEAFF. V gene TRBV4-2 combines with J gene TRBJ1-1, with no clear D. Germline-derived CDR1 and CDR2 are LGHNA and YNFKEQ. Trimming took 1 base from V and 6 from J, leaving 9 bases between them. This CDR3 is 13 amino acids long.

The V and J genes are TRBV5-1 and TRBJ2-5; perhaps TRBD2 as D (6 bases). The DNA end is more similar to TRBJ2-7, so the J call may be wrong. Germline V gene lookup returns CDR1 SGHRS and CDR2 YFSETQ. The CDR3 runs to 14 residues. CDR3 DNA sequence: TGCGCCAGCAGCTTCAATGGTTGGGGGGACGAGCAGTACTTC. Amino acid sequence: CASSFNGWGDEQYF.

The rearrangement joins TRBV11-2 to TRBJ2-7, with D hard to call. V was clipped by 0 bases and J by 6 bases, with 6 bases between them. CDR3 length equals 12 residues. The germline V gene has CDR1 SGHAT and CDR2 FQNNGV. DNA for the CDR3: TGTGCCAGCAGCTTAGATCGGAGCGAGCAGTACTTC. Encoded protein: CASSLDRSEQYF. The full variable domain, with the rest looked up from reference TRBV11-2 and TRBJ2-7, is EAGVAQSPRYKIIEKRQSVAFWCNPISGHATLYWYQQILGQGPKLLIQFQNNGVVDDSQLPKDRFSAERLKGVDSTLKIQPAKLEDSAVYLCASSLDRSEQYFGPGTRLTVT.

The genes are TRBV27 and TRBJ2-5; the D is unclear. The CDR3 is made up of 14 amino acids. The V end lost 3 bases, the J end lost 3 bases, and 11 bases lay between the germline ends. Germline loops: CDR1 MNHEY, CDR2 SMNVEV (reference sequence). In nucleotides, the CDR3 is TGTGCCAGCAGTTTTATCCCCCTTGAAGAGACCCAGTACTTC. This gives the protein CASSFIPLEETQYF.

The chain uses TRBV5-4 and TRBJ2-1; 9 nucleotides agree with TRBD1. Trimming at V came to 3 bases and at J to 10 bases, leaving 11 bases not matched to a gene. Germline V lookup: CDR1 SGHNT, CDR2 YYREEE (reference sequence). The CDR3 extends over 15 amino acids. For the CDR3, the DNA is TGTGCCAGCAGCTCTTACCTCCGGGACAGGGACGAGCAGTTCTTC. Translation: CASSSYLRDRDEQFF. Full variable domain (missing parts from reference TRBV5-4 and TRBJ2-1): ETGVTQSPTHLIKTRGQQVTLRCSSQSGHNTVSWYQQALGQGPQFIFQYYREEENGRGNFPPRFSGLQFPNYSSELNVNALELDDSALYLCASSSYLRDRDEQFFGPGTRLTVL.

CDR3 in DNA: TGTGCCAGCAGCGACGGGACAGGGGGCGGGAATGAGCAGTTCTTC. Protein sequence: CASSDGTGGGNEQFF. This chain connects TRBV6-1 to TRBJ2-1, with 12 bases matching TRBD1. J gave up 7 bases and V 6 bases, and 7 bases lay outside the gene matches. CDR1 MNHNS and CDR2 SASEGT come from the germline V gene. This CDR3 is 15 amino acids long.

The chain is built from TRBV19 and TRBJ1-2; tentatively, D is TRBD1 (6 bases). V was pared by 6 bases and J by 5 bases, with 16 bases between. The CDR3 consists of 14 residues. Germline V gene sequence: CDR1 LNHDA, CDR2 SQIVND (reference sequence). In DNA form, the CDR3 reads TGTGCCAGTAGCGTGGACAGAGGGAGGTATGGCTACACCTTC. This translates into CASSVDRGRYGYTF.

This clone appeared once. V is TRBV7-6 and J is TRBJ2-7, with D possibly matching TRBD1 (5 bases). Germline loops: CDR1 SGHVS, CDR2 FNYEAQ. Trimming removed 0 bases from V and 2 bases from J, with 8 bases in between. The CDR3 is 14 amino acids. CDR3 amino acids: CASSLAGRAYEQYF. The CDR3 region has the DNA TGTGCCAGCAGCTTAGCGGGCAGGGCCTACGAGCAGTACTTC.

The chain uses TRBV29-1 and TRBJ2-1, with a tentative D call TRBD2 (5 bases). The germline gives CDR1 SQVTM, CDR2 ANQGSEA. The CDR3 has 12 residues. Trimming shortened V by 4 bases and J by 5 bases, and 9 bases separated the two germline ends. For the CDR3, the DNA is TGCAGCGTTGTGGCTAGCAACAATGAGCAGTTCTTC. It is translated as CSVVASNNEQFF.

The chain is built from TRBV5-6 and TRBJ1-1; D gene ambiguous. The CDR3 runs 13 residues. Germline V gene sequence: CDR1 SGHDT, CDR2 YYEEEE. V lost 1 base and J 1 base, leaving 5 bases between the germline ends. CDR3 coding DNA: TGTGCCAGCAGCTTGAGCACGAACACTGAAGCTTTCTTT. It codes for CASSLSTNTEAFF.

This chain joins TRBV27 and TRBJ2-1, with D perhaps matching TRBD2 (6 bases). Trimming stripped 4 bases from V and 2 bases from J, with 12 bases between. Germline V gene sequence: CDR1 MNHEY, CDR2 SMNVEV (reference sequence). The CDR3 has 15 residues. In DNA, the CDR3 is TGTGCCAGCAGTTCCCCCCTAGCGCCCTACAATGAGCAGTTCTTC. Its protein is CASSSPLAPYNEQFF.

The chain combines TRBV5-5 with TRBJ2-7; 9 bases are shared with TRBD1. V lost 0 bases, J lost 2 bases, and 3 bases stayed unmatched. The CDR3 consists of 15 residues. The germline CDR1 and CDR2 sequences are SGHKS and YYEKEE (reference sequence). As DNA, the CDR3 is TGTGCCAGCAGCTTGGAGGGGACAGGGCCCTACGAGCAGTACTTC. It encodes CASSLEGTGPYEQYF. Filled out from reference TRBV5-5 and TRBJ2-7, the complete variable domain reads DAGVTQSPTHLIKTRGQQVTLRCSPISGHKSVSWYQQVLGQGPQFIFQYYEKEERGRGNFPDRFSARQFPNYSSELNVNALLLGDSALYLCASSLEGTGPYEQYFGPGTRLTVT.

The chain uses TRBV28 and TRBJ2-3; D is uncertain. Germline V CDR1 and CDR2: MDHEN, SYDVKM. This CDR3 is 11 amino acids long. Trimming removed 5 bases from V and 5 bases from J, with 5 bases in between. CDR3 region: CASSAIDTQYF. The DNA for the CDR3 is TGTGCCAGCAGTGCTATAGATACGCAGTATTTT. The full variable domain, with the rest looked up from reference TRBV28 and TRBJ2-3, is DVKVTQSSRYLVKRTGEKVFLECVQDMDHENMFWYRQDPGLGLRLIYFSYDVKMKEKGDIPEGYSVSREKKERFSLILESASTNQTSMYLCASSAIDTQYFGPGTRLTVL.

The chain has TRBV7-6 and TRBJ2-3; 15 nucleotides agree with TRBD2. V gave up 5 bases and J gave up 0 bases; unmatched junction bases: 6. Per germline, CDR1 SGHVS and CDR2 FNYEAQ. The CDR3 runs to 18 residues. CDR3 DNA: TGTGCCAGCAGCCAGGGACTAGCGGGAGGAATAAGCACAGATACGCAGTATTTT. Translation: CASSQGLAGGISTDTQYF.

The chain is built from TRBV5-1 and TRBJ1-2, with TRBD1 matching over 8 bases. V was pared by 7 bases and J by 0 bases, with 8 bases of the junction left unmatched. In germline, CDR1 is SGHRS, CDR2 YFSETQ. CDR3 size: 15 residues. CDR3 amino acids: CASHGTGASNYGYTF. In DNA form, the CDR3 reads TGCGCCAGCCACGGGACAGGCGCCTCTAACTATGGCTACACCTTC.

By share of the sample, this clone is medium-sized. The chain uses TRBV10-3 and TRBJ2-5, with 10 positions matching TRBD1. This CDR3 has 12 residues. The ends lost 10 bases at V and 4 bases at J; junction bases unmatched: 3. Germline lookup yields CDR1 ENHRY and CDR2 SYGVKD. The CDR3 sequence: CATRTGGETQYF. The CDR3, as DNA: TGTGCCACCAGGACAGGGGGAGAGACCCAGTACTTC.